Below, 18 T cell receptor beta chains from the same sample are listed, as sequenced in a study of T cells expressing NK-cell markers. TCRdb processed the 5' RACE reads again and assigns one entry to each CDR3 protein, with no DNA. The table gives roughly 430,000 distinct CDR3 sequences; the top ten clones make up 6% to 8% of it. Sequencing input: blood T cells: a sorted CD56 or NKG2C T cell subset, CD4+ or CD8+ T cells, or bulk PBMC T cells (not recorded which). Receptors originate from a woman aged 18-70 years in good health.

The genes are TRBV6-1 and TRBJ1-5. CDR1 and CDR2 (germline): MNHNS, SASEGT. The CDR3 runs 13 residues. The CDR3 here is CASSERDYQPQHF.

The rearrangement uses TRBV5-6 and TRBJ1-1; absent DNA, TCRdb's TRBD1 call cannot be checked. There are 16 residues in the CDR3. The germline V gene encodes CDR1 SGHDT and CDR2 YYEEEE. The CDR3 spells CASSLRRTGGLTEAFF.

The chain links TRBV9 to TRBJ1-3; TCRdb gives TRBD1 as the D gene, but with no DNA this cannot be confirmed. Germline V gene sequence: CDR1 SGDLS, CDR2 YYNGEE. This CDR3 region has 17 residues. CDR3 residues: CASSPQDRGPLIGTIYF. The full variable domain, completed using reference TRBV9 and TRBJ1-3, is DSGVTQTPKHLITATGQRVTLRCSPRSGDLSVYWYQQSLDQGLQFLIQYYNGEERAKGNILERFSAQQFPDLHSELNLSSLELGDSALYFCASSPQDRGPLIGTIYFGEGSWLTVV.

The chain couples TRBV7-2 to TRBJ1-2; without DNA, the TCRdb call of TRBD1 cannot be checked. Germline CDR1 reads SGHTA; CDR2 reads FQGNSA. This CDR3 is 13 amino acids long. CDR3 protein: CATPGQGDYGYTF.

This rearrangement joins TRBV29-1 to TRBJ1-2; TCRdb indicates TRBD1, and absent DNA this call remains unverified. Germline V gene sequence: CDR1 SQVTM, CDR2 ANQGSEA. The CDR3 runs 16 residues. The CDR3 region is CSVLDPNRGRIYGYTF. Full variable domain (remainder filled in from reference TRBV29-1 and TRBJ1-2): SAVISQKPSRDICQRGTSLTIQCQVDSQVTMMFWYRQQPGQSLTLIATANQGSEATYESGFVIDKFPISRPNLTFSTLTVSNMSPEDSSIYLCSVLDPNRGRIYGYTFGSGTRLTVV.

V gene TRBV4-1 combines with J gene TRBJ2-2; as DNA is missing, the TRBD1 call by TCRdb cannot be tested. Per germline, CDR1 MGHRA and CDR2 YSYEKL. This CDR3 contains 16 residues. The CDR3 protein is CASSHRQGQNNGELFF.

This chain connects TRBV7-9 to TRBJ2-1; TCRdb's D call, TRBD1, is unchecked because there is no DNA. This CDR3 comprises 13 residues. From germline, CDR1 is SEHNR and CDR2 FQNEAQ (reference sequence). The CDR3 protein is CASSSRTGVEQFF.

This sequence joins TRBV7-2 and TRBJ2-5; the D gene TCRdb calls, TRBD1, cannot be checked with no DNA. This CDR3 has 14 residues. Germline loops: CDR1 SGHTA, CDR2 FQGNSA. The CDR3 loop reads CASSRDRGSETQYF.

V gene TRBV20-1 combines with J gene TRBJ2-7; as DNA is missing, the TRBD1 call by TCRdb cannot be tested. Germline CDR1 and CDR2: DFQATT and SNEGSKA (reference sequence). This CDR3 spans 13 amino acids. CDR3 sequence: CSARPGLKDEQYF.

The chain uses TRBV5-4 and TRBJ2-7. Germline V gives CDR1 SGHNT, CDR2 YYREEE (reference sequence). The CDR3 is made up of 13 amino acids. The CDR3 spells CASSSASGYEQYF.

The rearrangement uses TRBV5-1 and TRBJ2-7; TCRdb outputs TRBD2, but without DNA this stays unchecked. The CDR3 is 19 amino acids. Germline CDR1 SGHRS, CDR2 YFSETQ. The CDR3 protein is CASQPQQGILTSGSHEQYF.

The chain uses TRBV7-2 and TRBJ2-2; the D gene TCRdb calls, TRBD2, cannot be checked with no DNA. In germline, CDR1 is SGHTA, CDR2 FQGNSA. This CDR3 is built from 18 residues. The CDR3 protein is CASSLAGQSGGDTGELFF.

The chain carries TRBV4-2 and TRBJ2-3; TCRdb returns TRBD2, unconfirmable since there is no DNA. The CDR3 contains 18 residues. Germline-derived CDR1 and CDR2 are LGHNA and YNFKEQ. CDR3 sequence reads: CASSQGYRLADSTDTQYF.

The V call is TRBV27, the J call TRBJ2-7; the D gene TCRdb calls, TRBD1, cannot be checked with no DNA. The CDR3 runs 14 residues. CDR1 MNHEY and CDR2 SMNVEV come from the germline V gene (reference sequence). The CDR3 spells CASSRGEMLGEQYF.

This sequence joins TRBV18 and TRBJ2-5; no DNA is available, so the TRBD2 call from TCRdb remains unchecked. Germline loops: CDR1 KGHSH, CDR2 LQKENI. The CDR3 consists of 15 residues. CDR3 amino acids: CASSPKGLAQETQYF.

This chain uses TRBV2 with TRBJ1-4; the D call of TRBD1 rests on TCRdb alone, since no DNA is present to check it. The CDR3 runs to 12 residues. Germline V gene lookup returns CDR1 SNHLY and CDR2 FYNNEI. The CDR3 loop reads CASRRTGDKLFF.

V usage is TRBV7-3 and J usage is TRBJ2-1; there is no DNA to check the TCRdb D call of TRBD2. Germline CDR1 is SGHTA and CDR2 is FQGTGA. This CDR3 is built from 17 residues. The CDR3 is CASSLNGIRGGGNEQFF.

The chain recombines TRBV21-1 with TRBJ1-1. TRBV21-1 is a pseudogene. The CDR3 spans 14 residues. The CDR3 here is CASRLLAGRTEAFF.